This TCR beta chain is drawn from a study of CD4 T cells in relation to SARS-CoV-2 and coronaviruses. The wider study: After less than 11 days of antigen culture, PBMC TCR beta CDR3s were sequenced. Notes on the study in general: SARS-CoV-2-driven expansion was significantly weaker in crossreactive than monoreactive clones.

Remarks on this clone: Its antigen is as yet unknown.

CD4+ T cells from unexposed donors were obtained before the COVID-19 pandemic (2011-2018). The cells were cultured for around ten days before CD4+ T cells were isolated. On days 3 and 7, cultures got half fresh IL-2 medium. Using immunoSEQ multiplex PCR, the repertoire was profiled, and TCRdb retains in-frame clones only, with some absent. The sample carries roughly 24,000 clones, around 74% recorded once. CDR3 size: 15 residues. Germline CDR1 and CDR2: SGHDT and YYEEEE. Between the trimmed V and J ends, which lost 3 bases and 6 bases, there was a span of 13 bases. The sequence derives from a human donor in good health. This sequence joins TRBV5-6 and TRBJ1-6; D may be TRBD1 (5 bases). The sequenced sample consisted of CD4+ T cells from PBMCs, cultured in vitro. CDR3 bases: TGTGCCAGCAGCTCGGTGGGGACGGTTAATTCACCCCTCCACTTT. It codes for CASSSVGTVNSPLHF. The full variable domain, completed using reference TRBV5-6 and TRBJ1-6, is DAGVTQSPTHLIKTRGQQVTLRCSPKSGHDTVSWYQQALGQGPQFIFQYYEEEERQRGNFPDRFSGHQFPNYSSELNVNALLLGDSALYLCASSSVGTVNSPLHFGNGTRLTVT.